The 8 T cell receptor beta chains given below trace back to one sample, sequenced in a study of blood T cell repertoires in COVID-19 (dated by TCRdb to the early 2020s). Libraries came from the immunoSEQ multiplex PCR assay. Sourced from immuneACCESS, this table was stored by TCRdb with only in-frame sequences that have V and J called. A share of the clones is absent; for the studies checked, an unresolved V gene accounts for under half, and the remainder has no known explanation. Here the sample has 70,000 to 100,000 clones; 90% occur a single time. The top ten clones comprise roughly 4% of the sample. Sequenced material: peripheral blood. The receptors were gathered from an elderly woman with active or convalescent COVID-19.

The chain carries TRBV7-8 and TRBJ2-5, with TRBD2 as a possible D gene (5 bases). CDR1 and CDR2 from the germline V gene are SGHVS and FQNEAQ. The CDR3 totals 13 residues. Between the trimmed V and J ends, which lost 6 bases and 3 bases, there was a span of 11 bases. CDR3 sequence reads: CASSPRGEETQYF. In DNA, the CDR3 is TGTGCCAGCAGTCCTCGGGGAGAAGAGACCCAGTACTTC.

J is TRBJ2-7 and V is TRBV7-8, with 7 nucleotides matching TRBD2. CDR1 is SGHVS, CDR2 FQNEAQ, per germline. V was pared by 4 bases and J by 3 bases, with 9 bases of the junction left unmatched. The CDR3 loop spans 15 amino acids. CDR3 amino acids: CASSSQAGPDYEQYF. The CDR3 nucleotides read TGTGCCAGCAGCTCTCAAGCGGGGCCCGACTACGAGCAGTACTTC.

V gene TRBV27 combines with J gene TRBJ1-2; 7 nucleotides align to TRBD1. This CDR3 region has 16 residues. Germline lookup yields CDR1 MNHEY and CDR2 SMNVEV (reference sequence). The V and J ends lost 5 bases and 1 base, in that order; junction bases with no gene match: 10. The CDR3 DNA follows: TGTGCCAGCAGTCCCAGTACAGGGGCGATTAACTATGGCTACACCTTC. It encodes CASSPSTGAINYGYTF.

The rearrangement joins TRBV30 to TRBJ1-2, with TRBD1 identical over 9 bases. Looked up from germline, CDR1 is GTSNPN and CDR2 is SVGIG (reference sequence). The CDR3 loop spans 16 amino acids. V shed 3 bases and J 4 bases; nucleotides not matched to a gene: 12. The CDR3 coding sequence is TGTGCCTGGAGCAGACATCGGGACAGGGTAACCTATGGCTACACCTTC. Translating it yields CAWSRHRDRVTYGYTF.

This chain joins TRBV5-1 and TRBJ1-2; 9 bases align to TRBD1. After removal of 4 bases from V and 4 bases from J, the junction contained 8 bases not matched to a gene. Germline V gene data show CDR1 as SGHRS and CDR2 as YFSETQ. The length of the CDR3 is 15 residues. This CDR3 reads CASSPGTGFGYGYTF. The CDR3 DNA sequence: TGCGCCAGCAGCCCCGGGACAGGGTTCGGCTATGGCTACACCTTC. Full variable domain (outside the CDR3, taken from reference TRBV5-1 and TRBJ1-2): KAGVTQTPRYLIKTRGQQVTLSCSPISGHRSVSWYQQTPGQGLQFLFEYFSETQRNKGNFPGRFSGRQFSNSRSEMNVSTLELGDSALYLCASSPGTGFGYGYTFGSGTRLTVV.

The rearrangement links TRBV12-3 or TRBV12-4 to TRBJ1-1; TRBD1 aligns across 9 bases. CDR3 length: 13 residues. Germline trimming cut 9 bases from V and 6 bases from J; bases unmatched to any gene: 8. CDR3 sequence reads: CASRGQGIAEAFF. The CDR3 region has the DNA TGTGCCAGTCGCGGACAGGGGATCGCTGAAGCTTTCTTT.

The chain combines TRBV11-2 with TRBJ2-2, with D maybe TRBD2 (5 bases). The CDR3 has 14 residues. The V end lost 4 bases, the J end lost 5 bases, and 11 bases lay between the germline ends. Germline lookup yields CDR1 SGHAT and CDR2 FQNNGV. CDR3 sequence reads: CASSSRDGTGELFF. DNA for the CDR3: TGTGCCAGCAGCTCGAGGGATGGAACCGGGGAGCTGTTTTTT.

The chain employs TRBV14 and TRBJ2-1, with a weak D call TRBD1 (5 bases). Between the trimmed V and J ends, which lost 1 base and 13 bases, there was a span of 17 bases. This CDR3 has 14 residues. From germline, CDR1 is SGHDN and CDR2 FVKESK. Here the CDR3 DNA reads TGTGCCAGCAGCCAAGTCGGTACAGGCCTTGCCCAGTTCTTC. Translated: CASSQVGTGLAQFF.